These 11 T cell receptor beta chains originate from one sample sequenced in a study of T cells in Graves' hyperthyroidism and ophthalmopathy. Amplified TCR beta CDR3 regions came from RNA transcripts. A first-round RT-PCR of the TCR CDR3 used the HTBI primer set. Via MiXCR, TCRdb re-called the multiplex PCR reads, giving one row per CDR3 protein. The sample includes some 350,000 distinct CDR3 sequences, about 13% of them seen just once. Source material: blood. The receptors come from a woman aged 40 to 55 with Graves' ophthalmopathy.

This clonotype was counted at least ten times. This chain links TRBV6-6 with TRBJ2-1; a possible D gene is TRBD2 (5 bases). CDR3 length equals 17 residues. V lost 0 bases and J lost 0, with 12 bases in between. Germline CDR1 MNHNY, CDR2 SVGAGI (reference sequence). In DNA form, the CDR3 reads TGTGCCAGCAGTTACTCGAGTAGCGCGAGCTCCTACAATGAGCAGTTCTTC. This encodes CASSYSSSASSYNEQFF.

Remarks on this clonotype: A single base separates this from a much larger clone, so it may be a read error. The chain couples TRBV20-1 to TRBJ1-6; a possible D gene is TRBD1 (5 bases). V lost 1 base and J lost 11, with 21 bases in between. This CDR3 region has 16 residues. In germline, CDR1 is DFQATT, CDR2 SNEGSKA (reference sequence). CDR3 DNA sequence: TGCAGTGCTAGAGGGGGTCGCGGGACGGAGAATCCACCCCTCCACTTT. Its protein product is CSARGGRGTENPPLHF.

This clonotype was recorded many times. The V and J genes are TRBV20-1 and TRBJ2-5; the D call may be TRBD1 or TRBD2 (5 bases each). Germline V lookup: CDR1 DFQATT, CDR2 SNEGSKA (reference sequence). This CDR3 is 12 amino acids long. V was clipped by 6 bases and J by 5 bases, with 13 bases between them. The CDR3 here is CSARQWGETQYF. The CDR3 DNA is TGCAGTGCGAGACAGTGGGGGGAGACCCAGTACTTC.

This clonotype was detected ten times or more. The rearrangement joins TRBV15 to TRBJ2-5; D might be TRBD2 (5 bases). The CDR3 is 12 amino acids. Germline assignment: CDR1 LNHNV and CDR2 YYDKDF (reference sequence). Trimming cost V 0 bases and J 10 bases, with 9 bases left between them. CDR3 protein: CATSRDMGSQYF. In nucleotides, the CDR3 is TGTGCCACCAGCAGAGATATGGGGAGCCAGTACTTC. Drawing the rest from reference TRBV15 and TRBJ2-5, the complete variable domain is DAMVIQNPRYQVTQFGKPVTLSCSQTLNHNVMYWYQQKSSQAPKLLFHYYDKDFNNEADTPDNFQSRRPNTSFCFLDIRSPGLGDTAMYLCATSRDMGSQYFGPGTRLLVL.

This clonotype has at least ten counts. The rearrangement joins TRBV7-2 to TRBJ1-1, with 9 bases matching TRBD1. The junction had 5 bases not matched to a gene; V was cut back by 1 base and J by 5 bases. There are 15 residues in the CDR3. The germline gives CDR1 SGHTA, CDR2 FQGNSA. The CDR3 nucleotides read TGTGCCAGCAGCTTAGTAGGGGGGACAGGGACTGAAGCTTTCTTT. Translated, it gives CASSLVGGTGTEAFF.

This chain connects TRBV28 to TRBJ1-2; 9 nucleotides align to TRBD1. Germline V CDR1 and CDR2: MDHEN, SYDVKM. The V gene end was trimmed by 3 bases and the J gene end by 8 bases; junction bases not matched to a gene: 10. The CDR3 consists of 15 residues. This CDR3 reads CASSFSGGQGWGYTF. CDR3 sequence (DNA): TGTGCCAGCAGTTTTTCTGGGGGACAGGGATGGGGCTACACCTTC.

The table lists this clonotype with many counts. The chain has TRBV12-3 or TRBV12-4 and TRBJ1-1; the D gene is possibly TRBD1 (5 bases). The germline V and J ends were trimmed by 3 bases and 4 bases, with 15 bases remaining between them. The CDR3 runs 15 residues. The CDR3 spells CASSFGEGVSTEAFF. The CDR3 DNA sequence: TGTGCCAGCAGTTTCGGCGAAGGGGTGAGCACTGAAGCTTTCTTT.

Only a few counts were recorded for this clonotype. CDR3 loop: CASRGGGLYSNQPQHF. As DNA, the CDR3 is TGCGCCAGCAGGGGCGGGGGGCTTTATAGCAATCAGCCCCAGCATTTT. The gene calls are TRBV10-2 and TRBJ1-5; D may be TRBD1 (6 bases). V was clipped by 6 bases and J by 0 bases, with 15 bases between them. Germline V gene sequence: CDR1 WSHSY, CDR2 SAAADI. CDR3 length equals 16 residues.

This rearrangement joins TRBV19 to TRBJ1-1; 7 bases fit TRBD1. The ends lost 9 bases at V and 5 bases at J; junction bases unmatched: 9. The CDR3 sequence is 13 residues long. Germline loops: CDR1 LNHDA, CDR2 SQIVND (reference sequence). The CDR3 coding sequence is TGTGCCAGCTTTCTCAGGGGGGGGACTGAAGCTTTCTTT. Amino acid sequence: CASFLRGGTEAFF.

This clonotype was found many times. The rearrangement uses TRBV28 and TRBJ2-7, with TRBD2 identical over 15 bases. Looked up from germline, CDR1 is MDHEN and CDR2 is SYDVKM. The CDR3 loop spans 17 amino acids. With V trimmed by 1 base and J by 1 base, 2 bases remained unmatched. CDR3 sequence reads: CASSLLGLAGGSYEQYF. CDR3 nucleotides: TGTGCCAGCAGTTTATTAGGACTAGCGGGGGGGTCCTACGAGCAGTACTTC.

This clonotype has at least ten counts. The J gene is TRBJ2-7, the V gene TRBV28, with 7 bases lining up with TRBD1. The CDR3 sequence is 14 residues long. Losses at the gene ends were 6 bases for V and 2 bases for J; bases not matched to a gene: 7. CDR1 is MDHEN, CDR2 SYDVKM, per germline. The DNA for the CDR3 is TGTGCCAGCAGCACGGGACAGCCGCCCTACGAGCAGTACTTC. This encodes CASSTGQPPYEQYF.